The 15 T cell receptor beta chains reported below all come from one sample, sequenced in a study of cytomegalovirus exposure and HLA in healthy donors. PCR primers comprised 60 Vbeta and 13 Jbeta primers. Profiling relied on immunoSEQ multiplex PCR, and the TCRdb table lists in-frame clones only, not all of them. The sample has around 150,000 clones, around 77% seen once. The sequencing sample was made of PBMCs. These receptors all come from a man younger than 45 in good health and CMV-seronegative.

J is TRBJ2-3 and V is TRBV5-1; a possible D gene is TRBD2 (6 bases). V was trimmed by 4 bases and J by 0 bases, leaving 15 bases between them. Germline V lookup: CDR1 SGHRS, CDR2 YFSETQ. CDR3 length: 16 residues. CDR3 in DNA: TGCGCCAGCAGCCCCTTCTCGGCGGGAAGCACAGATACGCAGTATTTT. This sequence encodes CASSPFSAGSTDTQYF. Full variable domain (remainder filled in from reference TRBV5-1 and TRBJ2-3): KAGVTQTPRYLIKTRGQQVTLSCSPISGHRSVSWYQQTPGQGLQFLFEYFSETQRNKGNFPGRFSGRQFSNSRSEMNVSTLELGDSALYLCASSPFSAGSTDTQYFGPGTRLTVL.

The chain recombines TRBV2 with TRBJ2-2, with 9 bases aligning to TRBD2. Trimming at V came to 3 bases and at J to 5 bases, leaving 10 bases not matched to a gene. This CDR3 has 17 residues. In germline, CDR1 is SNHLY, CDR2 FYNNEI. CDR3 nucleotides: TGTGCCAGCAGTGAGAGCCTTAGCGGGAGCAGAACCGGGGAGCTGTTTTTT. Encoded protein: CASSESLSGSRTGELFF.

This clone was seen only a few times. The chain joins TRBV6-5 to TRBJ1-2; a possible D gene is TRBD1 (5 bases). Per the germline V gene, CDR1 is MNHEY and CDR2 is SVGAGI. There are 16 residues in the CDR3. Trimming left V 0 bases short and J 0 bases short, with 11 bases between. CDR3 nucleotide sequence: TGTGCCAGCAGTTACTCAGGGGCGGAGTCTAACTATGGCTACACCTTC. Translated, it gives CASSYSGAESNYGYTF.

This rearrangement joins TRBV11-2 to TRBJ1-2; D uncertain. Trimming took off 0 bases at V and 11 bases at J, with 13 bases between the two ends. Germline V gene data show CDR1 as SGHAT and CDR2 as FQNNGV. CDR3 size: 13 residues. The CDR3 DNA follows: TGTGCCAGCAGCTTAGATCAAGGCCTCGGGTACACCTTC. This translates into CASSLDQGLGYTF.

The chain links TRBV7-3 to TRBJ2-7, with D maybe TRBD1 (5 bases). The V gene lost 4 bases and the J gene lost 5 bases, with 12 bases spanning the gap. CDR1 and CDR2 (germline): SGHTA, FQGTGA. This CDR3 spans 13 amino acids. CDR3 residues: CASSSPPGNEQYF. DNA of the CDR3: TGTGCCAGCAGCTCCCCCCCAGGGAACGAGCAGTACTTC.

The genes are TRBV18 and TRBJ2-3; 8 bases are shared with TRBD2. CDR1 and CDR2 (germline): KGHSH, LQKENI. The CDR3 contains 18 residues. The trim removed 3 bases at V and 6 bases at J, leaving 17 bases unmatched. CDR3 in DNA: TGTGCCAGCTCACCCCCGCGGGGCGCGGGAGGTCGTTCGGATACGCAGTATTTT. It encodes CASSPPRGAGGRSDTQYF. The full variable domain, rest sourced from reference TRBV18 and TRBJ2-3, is NAGVMQNPRHLVRRRGQEARLRCSPMKGHSHVYWYRQLPEEGLKFMVYLQKENIIDESGMPKERFSAEFPKEGPSILRIQQVVRGDSAAYFCASSPPRGAGGRSDTQYFGPGTRLTVL.

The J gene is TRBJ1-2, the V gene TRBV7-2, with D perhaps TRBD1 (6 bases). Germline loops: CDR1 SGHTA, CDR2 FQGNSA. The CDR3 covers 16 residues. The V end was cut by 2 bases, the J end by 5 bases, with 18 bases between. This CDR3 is CASSLNHRVQVYGYTF. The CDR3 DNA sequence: TGTGCCAGCAGCTTAAACCACAGGGTTCAGGTGTATGGCTACACCTTC.

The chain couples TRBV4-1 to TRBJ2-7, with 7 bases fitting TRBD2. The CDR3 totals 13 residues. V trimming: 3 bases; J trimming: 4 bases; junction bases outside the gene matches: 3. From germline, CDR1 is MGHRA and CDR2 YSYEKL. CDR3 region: CASSQWGGYEQYF. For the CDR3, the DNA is TGCGCCAGCAGCCAGTGGGGAGGGTACGAGCAGTACTTC.

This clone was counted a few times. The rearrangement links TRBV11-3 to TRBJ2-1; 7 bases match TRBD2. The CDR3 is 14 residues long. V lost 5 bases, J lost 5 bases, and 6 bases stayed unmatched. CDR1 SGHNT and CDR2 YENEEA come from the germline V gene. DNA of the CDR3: TGTGCCAGCAGCCTGACTAGCAGTCACAATGAGCAGTTCTTC. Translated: CASSLTSSHNEQFF.

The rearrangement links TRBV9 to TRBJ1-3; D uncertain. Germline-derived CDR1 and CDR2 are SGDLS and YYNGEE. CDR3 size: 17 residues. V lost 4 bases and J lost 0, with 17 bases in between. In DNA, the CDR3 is TGTGCCAGCAGCCCCGGGAGTCTGTCCTTCTCTGGAAACACCATATATTTT. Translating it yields CASSPGSLSFSGNTIYF.

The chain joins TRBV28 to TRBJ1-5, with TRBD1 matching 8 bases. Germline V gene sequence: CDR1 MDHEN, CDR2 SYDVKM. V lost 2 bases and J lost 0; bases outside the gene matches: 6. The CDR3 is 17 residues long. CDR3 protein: CASSLHTGTGSNQPQHF. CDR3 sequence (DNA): TGTGCCAGCAGTTTACATACCGGGACAGGTAGCAATCAGCCCCAGCATTTT. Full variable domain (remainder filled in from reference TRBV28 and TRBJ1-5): DVKVTQSSRYLVKRTGEKVFLECVQDMDHENMFWYRQDPGLGLRLIYFSYDVKMKEKGDIPEGYSVSREKKERFSLILESASTNQTSMYLCASSLHTGTGSNQPQHFGDGTRLSIL.

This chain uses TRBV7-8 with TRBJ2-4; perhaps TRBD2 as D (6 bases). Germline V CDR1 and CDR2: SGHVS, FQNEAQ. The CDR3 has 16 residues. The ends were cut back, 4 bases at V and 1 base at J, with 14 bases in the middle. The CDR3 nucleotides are TGTGCCAGCAGCTCCTATAGGGAGGAGGCCAAAAACATTCAGTACTTC. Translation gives CASSSYREEAKNIQYF.

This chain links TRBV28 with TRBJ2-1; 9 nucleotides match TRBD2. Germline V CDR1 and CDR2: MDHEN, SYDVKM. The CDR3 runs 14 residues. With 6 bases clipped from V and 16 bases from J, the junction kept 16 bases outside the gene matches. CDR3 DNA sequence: TGTGCCAGCAGCCGGGGCCCGCGAGGGACTAGCAACTTCTTC. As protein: CASSRGPRGTSNFF.

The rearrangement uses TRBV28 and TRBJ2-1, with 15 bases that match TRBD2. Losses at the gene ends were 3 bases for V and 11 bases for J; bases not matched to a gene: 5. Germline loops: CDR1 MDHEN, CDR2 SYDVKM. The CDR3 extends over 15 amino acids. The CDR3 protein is CASSFLGLAGGQQFF. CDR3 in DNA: TGTGCCAGCAGTTTCCTCGGACTAGCGGGAGGGCAGCAGTTCTTC.

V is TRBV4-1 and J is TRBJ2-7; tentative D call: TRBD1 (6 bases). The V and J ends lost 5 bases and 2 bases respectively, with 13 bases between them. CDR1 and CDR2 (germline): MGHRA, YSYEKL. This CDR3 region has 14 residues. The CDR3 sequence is CASSDRDTTYEQYF. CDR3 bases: TGCGCCAGCAGCGACCGGGACACCACCTACGAGCAGTACTTC.